Each of the 10 T cell receptor beta chains below was sequenced from the same sample in a study of patients and donors after allogeneic stem cell transplantation. TCRdb passed the RT-PCR reads through MiXCR, listing each CDR3 protein once. The sample lists 390,000 or so distinct CDR3 sequences, about a sixth occurring once. Sequencing was carried out using blood, either unsorted or a sorted T cell fraction (not recorded which). The receptors derive from a human donor who was either an allogeneic HSCT recipient or a stem cell or donor lymphocyte infusion donor (not recorded which). It is not recorded whose cells these are; they may come from a transplant donor.

In this sample, this clonotype turned up a few times. V gene TRBV19 combines with J gene TRBJ1-6; 7 bases are shared with TRBD1. V lost 2 bases to trimming and J lost 9 bases; unmatched junction nucleotides: 4. The length of the CDR3 is 14 residues. Germline-derived CDR1 and CDR2 are LNHDA and SQIVND (reference sequence). The CDR3 reads CASSIRGGSSPLHF. DNA for the CDR3: TGTGCCAGTAGTATACGAGGGGGCTCTTCACCCCTCCACTTT.

The chain links TRBV3-1 to TRBJ2-1; 8 nucleotides align to TRBD2. This CDR3 is built from 15 residues. V gave up 8 bases and J gave up 5 bases; unmatched junction bases: 11. The germline gives CDR1 LGHDT, CDR2 YNNKEL (reference sequence). The DNA for the CDR3 is TGTGCCAGCCTTAGCCGGGGGGGGGTCCACAATGAGCAGTTCTTC. Amino acids: CASLSRGGVHNEQFF.

There are many counts of this clonotype. CDR3 in amino acids: CAWSDFDREYF. The CDR3 region has the DNA TGTGCCTGGAGTGATTTCGACAGGGAGTACTTC. The rearrangement joins TRBV30 to TRBJ2-7; 7 nucleotides match TRBD1. The J segment lost 11 bases and the V segment lost 1 base, leaving 5 bases of the junction unmatched. Germline CDR1 is GTSNPN and CDR2 is SVGIG (reference sequence). This CDR3 is 11 amino acids long.

This clonotype was recorded a few times. The chain carries TRBV25-1 and TRBJ2-2; D may match TRBD1 or TRBD2 (6 bases each). Trimming removed 5 bases at V and 4 bases at J, with 17 bases between. The CDR3 spans 16 residues. CDR1 and CDR2 from the germline V gene are MGHDK and SYGVNS. This CDR3 reads CASSTYPGGGTGELFF. The CDR3 DNA is TGTGCCAGCAGTACGTATCCCGGAGGGGGCACCGGGGAGCTGTTTTTT.

There are a few counts of this clonotype. The chain uses TRBV29-1 and TRBJ1-1; D is unclear. Germline CDR1 is SQVTM and CDR2 is ANQGSEA. The CDR3 consists of 10 residues. Trimming removed 7 bases from V and 13 bases from J, with 16 bases in between. CDR3 DNA: TGCAGCGCCCGTTGGTCGATTGATTTCTTT. It codes for CSARWSIDFF.

The sample holds many counts of this clonotype. V usage is TRBV7-9 and J usage is TRBJ1-1; no clear D gene. The CDR3 contains 12 residues. The V end lost 7 bases, the J end lost 6 bases, and 12 bases lay between the germline ends. Germline-derived CDR1 and CDR2 are SEHNR and FQNEAQ (reference sequence). CDR3 residues: CASNSPAAEAFF. CDR3 sequence (DNA): TGTGCCAGCAACAGTCCCGCCGCTGAAGCTTTCTTT.

This clonotype appeared a few times. The V gene is TRBV7-3, the J gene TRBJ2-2; 7 bases match TRBD2. CDR1 and CDR2 from the germline V gene are SGHTA and FQGTGA. The ends lost 4 bases at V and 1 base at J; junction bases unmatched: 6. This CDR3 region has 16 residues. Here the CDR3 DNA reads TGTGCCAGCAGCTGGGGGGGGAACAGGAACACCGGGGAGCTGTTTTTT. It encodes CASSWGGNRNTGELFF.

The rearrangement uses TRBV7-8 and TRBJ1-1; TRBD1 aligns across 7 bases. CDR3 length: 15 amino acids. Trimming cost V 3 bases and J 2 bases; bases outside gene matches: 6. In germline, CDR1 is SGHVS, CDR2 FQNEAQ. This CDR3 is CASSFRQGRNTEAFF. The CDR3 DNA is TGTGCCAGCAGCTTTAGACAGGGCCGAAACACTGAAGCTTTCTTT.

The chain uses TRBV6-2 or TRBV6-3 and TRBJ2-1; tentative D call: TRBD1 (5 bases). The germline V gene encodes CDR1 MNHEY and CDR2 SVGEGT. The CDR3 runs 17 residues. V was shortened by 6 bases and J by 3 bases, with 21 bases between the two germline ends. The CDR3 DNA reads as TGTGCCAGCAGGCAATTAGGTCTTCCAGGGTTCTACAATGAGCAGTTCTTC. This sequence encodes CASRQLGLPGFYNEQFF.

This clonotype was counted only a few times. V is TRBV6-5 and J is TRBJ1-2; D perhaps matches TRBD1 (6 bases). The CDR3 is 14 amino acids. Trimming stripped 2 bases from V and 4 bases from J, with 11 bases between. Germline V gene data show CDR1 as MNHEY and CDR2 as SVGAGI. In DNA form, the CDR3 reads TGTGCCAGCAGTTACGGAGACAGGCCCTATGGCTACACCTTC. Translating gives CASSYGDRPYGYTF.